The T cell receptor (beta chain) described here comes from a study of T cell responses to AZD1222 COVID-19 vaccine. The study, taken as a whole, reports: Targeting of unmutated variant regions was reportedly seen in nearly half of spike-specific TCRs.

Trimming left V 11 bases short and J 0 bases short, with 13 bases between. Germline V gives CDR1 SEHNR, CDR2 FQNEAQ (reference sequence). The CDR3 contains 13 residues. The method was immunoSEQ multiplex PCR; TCRdb's version includes in-frame clones alone and lacks a portion of them. The profile shows about 120,000 clones, 85% to 90% of them singletons. For this clone: Its matching antigen is unknown.

The sample was peripheral blood, taken on day 0 of AZD1222 vaccination. This TCR derives from an adult in good health. The chain has TRBV7-9 and TRBJ1-2; weak D call: TRBD1 (6 bases). CDR3 protein: CASRDMSNYGYTF. The CDR3 nucleotides are TGTGCCTCCCGGGACATGTCTAACTATGGCTACACCTTC.